A single sample gave rise to the 6 T cell receptor beta chains below, sequenced in a study of T cell clonality in common variable immunodeficiency. TCRdb keeps only in-frame clones here, not all; method: immunoSEQ multiplex PCR. The record shows under 50,000 clones for this sample, with no singletons present. The specimen was peripheral blood mononuclear cells. The receptors here all came from a person between 18 and 69 years old in good health.

A few counts support this clone. A junction end diverges from the germline sequence, so it may reflect a read error. The read falls 3 residues short of the CDR3 end, and the missing part is taken from the germline J gene. Other DNA sequences within the sample encode an identical CDR3. This sequence joins TRBV6-2 or TRBV6-3 and TRBJ1-1; a possible D gene is TRBD1 (6 bases). The V gene's germline CDR1 is MNHEY and CDR2 SVGEGT. This CDR3 spans 13 amino acids. The CDR3 DNA, read in part, is TGTGCCAGCAGACAGGGTTTTTCGGCTGAG. Translated, it gives CASRQGFSAE. The whole CDR3 sequence reads CASRQGFSAEAFF.

This clone was observed many times. The CDR3 end lies 3 residues beyond the end of the read and is filled in from the germline J gene. V and J are TRBV5-1 and TRBJ1-1, with TRBD1 as a possible D gene (6 bases). The germline V gene has CDR1 SGHRS and CDR2 YFSETQ. The CDR3 totals 14 residues. The V gene lost 4 bases and the J gene lost 4 bases, with 14 bases spanning the gap. CDR3 protein: CASSRGGAGTEAFF. CDR3 DNA, as far as it was read: TGCGCCAGCAGCCGGGGGGGGGCTGGCACTGAA.

This clone was detected ten times or more. The CDR3 sequence: CASSLEVGPLYGYTF. The covered CDR3 bases are TGTGCCAGCAGCTTGGAGGTAGGGCCCTTATATGGC. This rearrangement joins TRBV5-6 to TRBJ1-2; D gene uncertain. The sequenced fragment ends 3 residues before the CDR3 boundary, so the rest is inferred from the germline J gene. V was pared by 0 bases and J by 5 bases, with 14 bases between. The CDR3 has 15 amino acids. The germline gives CDR1 SGHDT, CDR2 YYEEEE.

This clone was observed many times. With the read ending 3 residues before the CDR3 end, the germline J gene is used to fill in that end. The chain employs TRBV7-7 and TRBJ2-5; 12 bases are a match to TRBD2. Germline trimming cut 3 bases from V and 4 bases from J; bases unmatched to any gene: 3. Germline V gene sequence: CDR1 SSHAT, CDR2 FNYEAQ (reference sequence). This CDR3 is 15 amino acids long. The CDR3 DNA, read in part, is TGTGCCAGCAGCTTCGGACTAGCGGGAAGAGAGACC. Amino acid sequence: CASSFGLAGRET. The CDR3, in full, reads CASSFGLAGRETQYF.

This clone was recorded many times. The sequenced fragment ends 3 residues before the CDR3 boundary, so the rest is inferred from the germline J gene. The V call is TRBV5-1, the J call TRBJ2-1; 13 bases are shared with TRBD2. The ends lost 4 bases at V and 3 bases at J; junction bases unmatched: 4. The CDR3 is 16 amino acids. The germline V gene encodes CDR1 SGHRS and CDR2 YFSETQ. CDR3 in amino acids: CASSLGTSGIYNEQFF. Incomplete CDR3 DNA: TGCGCCAGCAGCCTGGGGACTAGCGGGATCTACAATGAG.

This clone has a count of ten or more. From the germline J gene comes the end of the CDR3, since the read stops 3 residues before it. The chain joins TRBV19 to TRBJ2-3, with 10 bases lining up with TRBD1. J lost 0 bases, V lost 2 bases, and 8 bases had no gene match. CDR1 is LNHDA and CDR2 is SQIVND in the germline V gene (reference sequence). The CDR3 is 18 residues long. The CDR3 reads CASSIWTPGQGSTDTQYF. The sequenced part of the CDR3 DNA is TGTGCCAGTAGTATATGGACTCCGGGACAGGGGAGCACAGATACG.